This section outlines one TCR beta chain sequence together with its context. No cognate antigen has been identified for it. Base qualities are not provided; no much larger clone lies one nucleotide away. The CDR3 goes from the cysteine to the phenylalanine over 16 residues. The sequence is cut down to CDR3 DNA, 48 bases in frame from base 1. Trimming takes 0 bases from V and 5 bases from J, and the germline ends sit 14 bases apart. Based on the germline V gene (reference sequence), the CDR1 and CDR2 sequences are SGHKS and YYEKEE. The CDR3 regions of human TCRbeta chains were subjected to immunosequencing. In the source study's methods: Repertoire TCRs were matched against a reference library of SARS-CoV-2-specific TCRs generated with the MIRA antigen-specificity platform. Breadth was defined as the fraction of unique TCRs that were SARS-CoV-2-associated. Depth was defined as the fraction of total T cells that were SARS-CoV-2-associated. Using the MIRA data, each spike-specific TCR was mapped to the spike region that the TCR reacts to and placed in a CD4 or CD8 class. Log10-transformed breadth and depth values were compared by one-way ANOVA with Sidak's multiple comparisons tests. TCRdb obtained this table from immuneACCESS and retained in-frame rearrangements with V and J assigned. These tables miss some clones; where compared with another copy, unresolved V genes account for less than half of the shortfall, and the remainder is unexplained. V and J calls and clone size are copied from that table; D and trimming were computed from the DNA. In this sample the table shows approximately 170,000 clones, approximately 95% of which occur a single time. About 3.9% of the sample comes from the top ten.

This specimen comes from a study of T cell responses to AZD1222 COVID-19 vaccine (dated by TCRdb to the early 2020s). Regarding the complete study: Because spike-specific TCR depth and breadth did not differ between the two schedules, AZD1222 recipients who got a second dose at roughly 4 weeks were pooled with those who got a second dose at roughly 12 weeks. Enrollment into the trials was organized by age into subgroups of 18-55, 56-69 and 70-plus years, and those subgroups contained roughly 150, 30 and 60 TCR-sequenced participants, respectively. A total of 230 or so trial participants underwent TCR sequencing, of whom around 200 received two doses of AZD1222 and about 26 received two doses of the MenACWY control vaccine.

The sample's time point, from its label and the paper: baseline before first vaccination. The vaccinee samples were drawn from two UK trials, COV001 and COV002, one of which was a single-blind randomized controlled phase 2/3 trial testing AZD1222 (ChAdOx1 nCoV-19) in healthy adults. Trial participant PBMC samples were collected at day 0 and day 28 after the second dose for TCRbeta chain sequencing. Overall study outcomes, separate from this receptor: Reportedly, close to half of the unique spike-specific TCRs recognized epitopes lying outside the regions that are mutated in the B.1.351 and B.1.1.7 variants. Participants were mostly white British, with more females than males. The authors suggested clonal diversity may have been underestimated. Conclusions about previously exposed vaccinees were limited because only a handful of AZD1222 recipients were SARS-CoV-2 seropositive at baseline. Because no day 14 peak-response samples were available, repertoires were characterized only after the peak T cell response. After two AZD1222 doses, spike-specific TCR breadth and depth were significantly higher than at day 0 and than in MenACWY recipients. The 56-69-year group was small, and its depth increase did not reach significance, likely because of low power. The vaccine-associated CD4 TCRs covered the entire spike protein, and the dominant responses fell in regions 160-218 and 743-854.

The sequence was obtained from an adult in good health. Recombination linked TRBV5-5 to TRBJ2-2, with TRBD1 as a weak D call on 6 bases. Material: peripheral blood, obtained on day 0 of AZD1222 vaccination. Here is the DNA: TGTGCCAGCAGCTTGGGGACAGCTGGCTTTACCGGGGAGCTGTTTTTT. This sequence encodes CASSLGTAGFTGELFF.